This is a list of T cell receptor beta chains from one sample in a study of blood T cell repertoires in COVID-19. Clones were sequenced by immunoSEQ multiplex PCR, and TCRdb holds only the in-frame ones, with some missing. The sample lists 200,000 to 250,000 clones, about 85% occurring once. Specimen: PBMCs or T cells enriched from blood (not recorded which). The receptors stem from a man between 25 and 39 years old who had recovered from COVID-19. CDR3s include the opening cysteine and the closing phenylalanine or tryptophan. The D gene is left open where the match is weak. A row's size may be missing; if present it is once, few, many or a size class.

clone size	J gene	D gene	V gene	CDR3 DNA	CDR3 protein
NA	TRBJ1-2	NA	TRBV5-4	TGTGCCAGCAGCCAGGACATCGACTATGGCTACACCTTC	CASSQDIDYGYTF
NA	TRBJ2-7	TRBD2	TRBV19	TGTGCCAGTAGTACCTCCGGGACTAGCGGGAGGGCCGGAGCCCGTTCCTACGAGCAGTACTTC	CASSTSGTSGRAGARSYEQYF
medium-sized	TRBJ2-3	TRBD2	TRBV5-8	TGTGCCAGCAGCTTGGAGGACGGTAGCGGGGCCCAAGCAGATACGCAGTATTTT	CASSLEDGSGAQADTQYF
NA	TRBJ2-2	TRBD1	TRBV29-1	TGCAGCGTTGAAACAGGGGTTTTTGGCGGGGAGCTGTTTTTT	CSVETGVFGGELFF
large	TRBJ2-1	TRBD1	TRBV12-5	TGTGCTAGTGGTTTGGCGGGACAGGGGAACCCTTACAATGAGCAGTTCTTC	CASGLAGQGNPYNEQFF
NA	TRBJ1-2	NA	TRBV13	TGTGCCAGCAGCTTAAATAGGGGACAAGAGGGCTACACCTTC	CASSLNRGQEGYTF
NA	TRBJ1-2	NA	TRBV15	TGTGCCACCAGCAGAGGCAGGGGCTATGGCTACACCTTC	CATSRGRGYGYTF
NA	TRBJ2-2	NA	TRBV19	TGTGCCAGTGCGGGCCCGAACACCGGGGAGCTGTTTTTT	CASAGPNTGELFF
NA	TRBJ2-7	NA	TRBV10-3	TGTGCCATCAGGATGACAGCATCCTACGAGCAGTACTTC	CAIRMTASYEQYF
NA	TRBJ2-1	NA	TRBV4-3	TGCGCCAGCAGCCAAGATCCCCGGCGGGATGAGCAGTTCTTC	CASSQDPRRDEQFF
few	TRBJ1-5	NA	TRBV4-3	TGCGCCAGCAGCCGGGGCTTCAATCAGCCCCAGCATTTT	CASSRGFNQPQHF
NA	TRBJ1-5	NA	TRBV19	TGTGCCAGTAACGGAGGCTATCAGCCCCAGCATTTT	CASNGGYQPQHF
NA	TRBJ2-3	TRBD2	TRBV27	TGTGCCAGCAGTTTATCCGGGGGGACTGTGGATATCACAGATACGCAGTATTTT	CASSLSGGTVDITDTQYF
once	TRBJ2-7	TRBD2	TRBV13	TGTGCCAGCAGCTTCCTTCGACTAGCGGGTCAGCTTAACGAGCAGTACTTC	CASSFLRLAGQLNEQYF
NA	TRBJ2-1	NA	TRBV7-8	TGTGCCAGCAGCTTAGTAAGGGCTAGCAGCTACAATGAGCAGTTCTTC	CASSLVRASSYNEQFF
once	TRBJ2-1	NA	TRBV7-2	TGTGCCAGGACGGCAGGGCCCTACAATGAGCAGTTCTTC	CARTAGPYNEQFF
NA	TRBJ2-1	TRBD2	TRBV2	TGTGCCAGCCGGGCGAGGCCTAGACTAGCGTTTTTCAACAATGAGCAGTTCTTC	CASRARPRLAFFNNEQFF
few	TRBJ2-7	TRBD2	TRBV10-1	TGCGCCACCGACCTCCTGGGACTAGCGGGAGTGCGTCCCTACGAGCAGTACTTC	CATDLLGLAGVRPYEQYF
NA	TRBJ1-1	TRBD1	TRBV7-8	TGTGCCAGCAGCTTAGGGGGAAGGTGGGACAGGGCGAACACTGAAGCTTTCTTT	CASSLGGRWDRANTEAFF
NA	TRBJ1-4	TRBD1	TRBV28	TGTGCCAGCAGTAACGCAGGGGGCCTATCGGAAAAACTGTTTTTT	CASSNAGGLSEKLFF
NA	TRBJ2-7	NA	TRBV15	TGTGCCACCAGCAGAGAAAGGGGCAGCTCCTACGAGCAGTACTTC	CATSRERGSSYEQYF
NA	TRBJ2-5	NA	TRBV4-2	TGTGCCAGCAGCCAAGATGGGCGGGGAGCCTCCGAGACCCAGTACTTC	CASSQDGRGASETQYF
NA	TRBJ2-5	NA	TRBV7-6	TGTGCCAGCAGCTTAGGAGCTACGCTCCAAGAGACCCAGTACTTC	CASSLGATLQETQYF
NA	TRBJ2-7	TRBD2	TRBV25-1	TGTGCCAGCAGTGATCCGACGGGGGGGCTGAAGGACCGCTACGAGCAGTACTTC	CASSDPTGGLKDRYEQYF
NA	TRBJ1-1	NA	TRBV4-1	TGCGCCAGCAGCCATGACGATACAGGGTCGAACACTGAAGCTTTCTTT	CASSHDDTGSNTEAFF
NA	TRBJ1-2	TRBD1	TRBV28	TGTGCCAGCAGTACTGGGACAGCCTATGGCTACACCTTC	CASSTGTAYGYTF
NA	TRBJ2-1	TRBD2	TRBV6-2/TRBV6-3	TGTGCCAGCAGTTATGGGTACGGGAGGGATGTTGAGCAGTTCTTC	CASSYGYGRDVEQFF
NA	TRBJ2-4	NA	TRBV7-9	TGTGCCAGCAGCTTATTGGTATTGGGGGGTCTGGACATTCAGTACTTC	CASSLLVLGGLDIQYF
NA	TRBJ2-5	TRBD1	TRBV3-1/TRBV3-2	TGTGCCAGCAGCAGGGGACAGGGGATGTACCAAGAGACCCAGTACTTC	CASSRGQGMYQETQYF
NA	TRBJ2-3	TRBD2	TRBV3-1/TRBV3-2	TGTGCCAGCAGCCATGGGAAGAGCGGGAGGGCCGAAGATACGCAGTATTTT	CASSHGKSGRAEDTQYF
NA	TRBJ1-2	NA	TRBV6-5	TGTGCCAGCAGTTACGGGCAGGGTCCTAGCTATGGCTACACCTTC	CASSYGQGPSYGYTF
NA	TRBJ1-2	NA	TRBV11-2	TGTGCCAGCAGCTCGAGCCCAGGGGTACGTGGCTACACCTTC	CASSSSPGVRGYTF
NA	TRBJ2-7	TRBD2	TRBV7-9	TGTGCCAGCAGCTTAGTAAGGGGACTAGCGGGTGGATCCTACGAGCAGTACTTC	CASSLVRGLAGGSYEQYF
NA	TRBJ1-6	NA	TRBV2	TGTGCCAGCAGTGAATTCGCCAGCTCCTATAATTCACCCCTCCACTTT	CASSEFASSYNSPLHF
NA	TRBJ1-2	NA	TRBV7-8	TGTGCCAGCAGCGAAGACAGAGACTATGGCTACACCTTC	CASSEDRDYGYTF
NA	TRBJ1-1	TRBD1	TRBV6-5	TGTGCCAGCAGCTCGGGACAGTATGAGGGTGAAGCTTTCTTT	CASSSGQYEGEAFF
NA	TRBJ2-7	NA	TRBV4-2	TGTGCCAGCAGCCCGCTATTGAGCCCTACCTACGAGCAGTACTTC	CASSPLLSPTYEQYF
NA	TRBJ2-7	NA	TRBV11-2	TGTGCCAGCAGCAGGACAGACATAATGCACGAGCAGTACTTC	CASSRTDIMHEQYF
NA	TRBJ1-1	NA	TRBV7-9	TGTGCCAGCAGCTTAAGCGGATCGAACACTGAAGCTTTCTTT	CASSLSGSNTEAFF
NA	TRBJ2-1	TRBD2	TRBV6-5	TGTGCCAGCAGTTACAGACTAGCGGGGATTTACAATGAGCAGTTCTTC	CASSYRLAGIYNEQFF
NA	TRBJ2-7	TRBD1	TRBV5-6	TGTGCCAGCAGCAGGGGAGAGAGGGGGCACGAGCAGTACTTC	CASSRGERGHEQYF
NA	TRBJ1-2	NA	TRBV13	TGTGCCAGCAGCTCCACAGGGCCCAACTATGGCTACACCTTC	CASSSTGPNYGYTF
NA	TRBJ1-1	NA	TRBV6-5	TGTGCCAGCAGTTATTCCCATAACACTGAAGCTTTCTTT	CASSYSHNTEAFF
once	TRBJ2-3	TRBD1	TRBV2	TGTGCCAGCAGTTCTGACAGGGGAGTCGCAGATACGCAGTATTTT	CASSSDRGVADTQYF
NA	TRBJ2-1	TRBD2	TRBV7-8	TGTGCCAGCAGCTTGAAGCGGGATCCACGAAAGGTCAATGAGCAGTTCTTC	CASSLKRDPRKVNEQFF
NA	TRBJ1-2	NA	TRBV3-1/TRBV3-2	TGTGCCAGCAGCCAAAAACTTGACAAGTATGGCTACACCTTC	CASSQKLDKYGYTF
NA	TRBJ2-7	NA	TRBV18	TGTGCCAGCTCACCACCCGGGACAACGACCTACGAGCAGTACTTC	CASSPPGTTTYEQYF
NA	TRBJ2-5	NA	TRBV5-1	TGCGCCAGCAGCTTCGAGGGCCGAGAGACCCAGTACTTC	CASSFEGRETQYF
NA	TRBJ2-2	NA	TRBV12-3/TRBV12-4	TGTGCCAGCAGTCCAAACACCGGGGAGCTGTTTTTT	CASSPNTGELFF
once	TRBJ2-5	TRBD2	TRBV9	TGTGCCAGCAGCGTAGCTACGGGACTACAAGAGACCCAGTACTTC	CASSVATGLQETQYF
NA	TRBJ2-3	TRBD2	TRBV4-3	TGCGCCAGCAGCCAAGGTTCGGGGGGGAGCACAGATACGCAGTATTTT	CASSQGSGGSTDTQYF
NA	TRBJ1-5	NA	TRBV11-2	TGTGCCAGCAGCTTAGAGGCAGGGGTTCAGCCCCAGCATTTT	CASSLEAGVQPQHF
NA	TRBJ1-3	TRBD1	TRBV4-3	TGCGCCAGCAGCTACAGATCCGGGACAGGGACGGCGGACACCATATATTTT	CASSYRSGTGTADTIYF
few	TRBJ2-1	TRBD2	TRBV6-1	TGTGCCAGCAGTGAAACTAGCGGGAGAGCCGAGCAGTTCTTC	CASSETSGRAEQFF
NA	TRBJ2-5	TRBD2	TRBV28	TGTGCCAGCAGTTTCCAACCGGGACTAGGGTACCAAGAGACCCAGTACTTC	CASSFQPGLGYQETQYF